A selection of T cell receptor beta chains follows, all from one sample in a study of control samples from healthy donors and cancer patients. The assay was immunoSEQ multiplex PCR, and TCRdb's table has in-frame clones only and misses some. The profile shows 160,000 or so clones, over 90% of them singletons. Sample: blood. These TCRs come from a man aged 50 to 60 in good health. Both conserved end residues are part of each CDR3.

cdr3_aa	v_call	j_call
CASSFQGDPNYGYTF	TRBV5-1	TRBJ1-2
CASSTSRSEKLFF	TRBV5-6	TRBJ1-4
CASSLLAGTDTQYF	TRBV7-9	TRBJ2-3
CASSTTGGEWNEQFF	TRBV7-3	TRBJ2-1
CASSPWTLNSYNEQFF	TRBV7-2	TRBJ2-1
CATQGTAYEQYF	TRBV10-2	TRBJ2-7
CATSRAGRYEQYF	TRBV15	TRBJ2-7
CASKTGRGSTEAFF	TRBV7-9	TRBJ1-1
CASRGLAATGELFF	TRBV28	TRBJ2-2
CAWSVTGNYNSPLHF	TRBV30	TRBJ1-6
CASSYRGRNSPLHF	TRBV27	TRBJ1-6
CASSQGLGTSGRAGYGQYF	TRBV4-1	TRBJ2-7